This T cell receptor beta chain is drawn from a study of blood T cell repertoires in COVID-19. Study context: The origin of the acute and convalescent COVID-19 samples was the United States, Italy and Spain.

Repertoires were generated with immunoSEQ multiplex PCR, while TCRdb's copy carries only in-frame clones and drops some. The sample holds fewer than 600,000 clones, around nine tenths seen once. V lost 8 bases to trimming and J lost 4 bases; unmatched junction nucleotides: 5. CDR1 and CDR2 from the germline V gene are SSHAT and FNYEAQ (reference sequence). The CDR3 is 14 amino acids. Participant ages covered roughly 18 to 89 years across some 25 US areas. Cohorts were assigned according to the clinical history that participants reported. Two negative PCRs, clearance, or symptom resolution had been documented for recovered Cohort 3 donors.

Sample: PBMCs or T cells enriched from blood (not recorded which). The clonotype originates from a woman in her forties who had recovered from COVID-19. This rearrangement joins TRBV7-7 to TRBJ2-2; TRBD2 matches 9 bases. CDR3 bases: TGTGCCAGCGATAGCGGGAGCGGCACCGGGGAGCTGTTTTTT. Translated: CASDSGSGTGELFF.